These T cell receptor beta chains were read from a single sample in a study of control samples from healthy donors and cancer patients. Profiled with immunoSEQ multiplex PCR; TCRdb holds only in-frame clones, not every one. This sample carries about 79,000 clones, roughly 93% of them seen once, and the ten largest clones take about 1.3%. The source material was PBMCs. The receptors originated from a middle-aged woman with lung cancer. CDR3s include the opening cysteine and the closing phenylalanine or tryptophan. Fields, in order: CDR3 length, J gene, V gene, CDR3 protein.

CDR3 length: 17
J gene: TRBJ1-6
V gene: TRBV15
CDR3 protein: CATSRDFGGQGNSPLHF

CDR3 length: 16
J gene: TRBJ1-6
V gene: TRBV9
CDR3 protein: CASSDHAGVQSSPLHF

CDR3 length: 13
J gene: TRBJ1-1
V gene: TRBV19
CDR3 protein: CASSMSPNTEAFF

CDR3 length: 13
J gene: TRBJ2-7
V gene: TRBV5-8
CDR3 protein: CASSFQGSYEQYF

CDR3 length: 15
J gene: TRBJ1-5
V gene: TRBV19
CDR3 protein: CASSARTGSNQPQHF

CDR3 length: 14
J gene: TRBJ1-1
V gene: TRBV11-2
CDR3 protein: CASSLGQAGTEAFF

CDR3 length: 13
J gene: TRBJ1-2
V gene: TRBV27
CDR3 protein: CASRLTGDYGYTF

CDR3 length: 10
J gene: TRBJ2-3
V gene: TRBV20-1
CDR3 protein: CSSGGDTQYF

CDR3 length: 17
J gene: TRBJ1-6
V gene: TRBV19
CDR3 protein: CASTQDRRSSYNSPLHF

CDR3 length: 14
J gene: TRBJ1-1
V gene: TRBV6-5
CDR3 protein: CASNRDILNTEAFF